The clone carrying this T cell receptor beta chain was found many times. Its antigen is not identified. This entry is derived from a study of T cells in Graves' hyperthyroidism and ophthalmopathy. Overall study context: The authors collected peripheral blood at initial diagnosis, before any treatment. Points from the study as a whole: A model built on 13 V-J features separated ophthalmopathy from stable hyperthyroidism.

V shed 8 bases and J shed 0 bases, with 14 bases lying between them. This CDR3 contains 15 residues. CDR1 and CDR2 (germline): MNHNS, SASEGT. Researchers amplified the TCR beta CDR3 regions from RNA transcripts. The study used the HTBI primer set for a first-round RT-PCR of the TCR CDR3. A single record per CDR3 protein comes from TCRdb applying MiXCR to the multiplex PCR reads. The table records 250,000 to 300,000 distinct CDR3 sequences, 13% to 15% of them present only once. This chain connects TRBV6-1 to TRBJ2-1; possible D gene TRBD2, 6 bases. This sequence was found in a woman between 50 and 59 years old with Graves' hyperthyroidism that later progressed to Graves' ophthalmopathy. The specimen sequenced was blood. As DNA, the CDR3 is TGTGCCAGCGCCATGGGGGGACCCTCCTACAATGAGCAGTTCTTC. Translated: CASAMGGPSYNEQFF.